This TCR beta chain was sequenced for a study of T cell responses to AZD1222 COVID-19 vaccine. Points from the study as a whole: Repertoires were obtained solely post-peak T cell response.

Concerning this clone itself: Its antigen is unknown.

V lost 4 bases and J 5 bases, leaving 14 bases between the germline ends. The CDR3 is 13 amino acids. Germline V gene sequence: CDR1 SQVTM, CDR2 ANQGSEA. Repertoires were generated with immunoSEQ multiplex PCR, while TCRdb's copy carries only in-frame clones and drops some. The data hold about 270,000 clones, with 90% to 95% observed a single time. The receptor was isolated from an adult who received the AZD1222 COVID-19 vaccine. Material: peripheral blood, obtained 28 days after the second AZD1222 dose. V gene TRBV29-1 combines with J gene TRBJ1-2; D not certain. The CDR3 here is CSVGGEGGYGYTF. The DNA for the CDR3 is TGCAGCGTTGGCGGGGAGGGAGGTTATGGCTACACCTTC.